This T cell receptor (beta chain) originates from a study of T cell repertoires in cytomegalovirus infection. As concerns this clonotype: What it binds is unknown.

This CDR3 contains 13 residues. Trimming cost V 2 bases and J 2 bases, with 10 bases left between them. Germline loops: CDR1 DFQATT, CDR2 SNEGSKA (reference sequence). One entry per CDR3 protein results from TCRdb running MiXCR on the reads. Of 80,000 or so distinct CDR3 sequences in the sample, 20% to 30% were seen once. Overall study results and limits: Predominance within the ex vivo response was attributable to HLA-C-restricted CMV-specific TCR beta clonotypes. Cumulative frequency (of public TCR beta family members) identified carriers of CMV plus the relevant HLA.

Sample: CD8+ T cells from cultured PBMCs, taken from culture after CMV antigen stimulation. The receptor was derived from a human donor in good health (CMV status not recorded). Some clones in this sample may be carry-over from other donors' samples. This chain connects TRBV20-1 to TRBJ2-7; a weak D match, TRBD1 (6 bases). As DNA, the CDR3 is TGCAGTGCTAGAAGTGGGGGCACCTACGAGCAGTACTTC. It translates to CSARSGGTYEQYF.